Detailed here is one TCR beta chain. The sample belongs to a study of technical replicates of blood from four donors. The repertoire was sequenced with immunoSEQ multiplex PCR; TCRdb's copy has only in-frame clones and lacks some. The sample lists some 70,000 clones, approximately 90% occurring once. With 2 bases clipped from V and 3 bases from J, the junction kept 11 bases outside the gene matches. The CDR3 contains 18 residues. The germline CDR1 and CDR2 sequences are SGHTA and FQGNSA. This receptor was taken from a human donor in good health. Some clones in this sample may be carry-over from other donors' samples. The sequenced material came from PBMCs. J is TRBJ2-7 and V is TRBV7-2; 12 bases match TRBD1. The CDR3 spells CASSLTGTGGHPLYEQYF. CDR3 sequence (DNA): TGTGCCAGCAGCTTAACCGGGACAGGGGGCCATCCCCTCTACGAGCAGTACTTC. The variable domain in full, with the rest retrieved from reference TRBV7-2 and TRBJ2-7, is GAGVSQSPSNKVTEKGKDVELRCDPISGHTALYWYRQSLGQGLEFLIYFQGNSAPDKSGLPSDRFSAERTGGSVSTLTIQRTQQEDSAVYLCASSLTGTGGHPLYEQYFGPGTRLTVT.